The 23 T cell receptor beta chains in this list originate from one sample, sequenced in a study of response to subunit inactivated influenza vaccine. TCRdb recomputed calls from the RT-PCR reads with MiXCR, one row per CDR3 protein. The repertoire holds about 520,000 distinct CDR3 sequences, with approximately 7.2% as singletons. The sample was PBMCs from blood, taken around 25 months after vaccination. The receptors were gathered from a man between 45 and 75 years old who received an inactivated influenza vaccine.

At least ten counts were recorded for this clonotype. The chain links TRBV5-5 to TRBJ1-6; D is unresolved. This CDR3 is 12 amino acids long. Trimming left V 4 bases short and J 13 bases short, with 12 bases between. Germline CDR1 SGHKS, CDR2 YYEKEE (reference sequence). This CDR3 reads CASSGEVSPLHF. The CDR3 nucleotides read TGTGCCAGCAGCGGAGAAGTGTCTCCCCTCCACTTT.

The genes are TRBV28 and TRBJ2-4; D is ambiguous. With 6 bases removed from V and 0 bases from J, the gap between germline ends came to 9 bases. The CDR3 has 14 amino acids. Germline loops: CDR1 MDHEN, CDR2 SYDVKM. The CDR3 DNA sequence: TGTGCCAGCAGACCCGCATTAGCCAAAAACATTCAGTACTTC. Its protein product is CASRPALAKNIQYF. Using reference TRBV28 and TRBJ2-4 for the parts outside the CDR3, the full variable domain is DVKVTQSSRYLVKRTGEKVFLECVQDMDHENMFWYRQDPGLGLRLIYFSYDVKMKEKGDIPEGYSVSREKKERFSLILESASTNQTSMYLCASRPALAKNIQYFGAGTRLSVL.

This clonotype was recorded a few times. The rearrangement links TRBV11-3 to TRBJ1-1, with TRBD1 matching over 8 bases. With 5 bases clipped from V and 1 base from J, the junction kept 6 bases outside the gene matches. Germline V gene sequence: CDR1 SGHNT, CDR2 YENEEA. This CDR3 contains 15 residues. The CDR3 coding sequence is TGTGCCAGCAGCCATGGAACAGGGGGGAACACTGAAGCTTTCTTT. This codes for CASSHGTGGNTEAFF.

Note on this clonotype: This may arise from a read error, as a much more abundant clone is one base away. The genes are TRBV20-1 and TRBJ2-7; TRBD2 matches at 8 bases. Germline-derived CDR1 and CDR2 are DFQATT and SNEGSKA (reference sequence). This CDR3 has 18 residues. The CDR3 nucleotides are TGCTGTGCAAATACACCAGGAACGGGGGGGATAAGCTCCTACGAGCAGTACTTC. Translation: CCANTPGTGGISSYEQYF.

This clonotype has more than one count but fewer than ten. This rearrangement joins TRBV18 to TRBJ2-4; D not resolved. V was cut by 0 bases and J by 1 base, with 7 bases left in between. CDR3 size: 15 residues. Germline V lookup: CDR1 KGHSH, CDR2 LQKENI. CDR3: CASSPPSRAKNIQYF. The CDR3 nucleotides read TGTGCCAGCTCACCACCCAGCAGGGCCAAAAACATTCAGTACTTC.

V gene TRBV28 combines with J gene TRBJ2-7; TRBD2 might be the D (5 bases). Germline V gene lookup returns CDR1 MDHEN and CDR2 SYDVKM. The length of the CDR3 is 16 residues. V was clipped by 4 bases and J by 3 bases, with 19 bases between them. The CDR3: CASSSEVRGSIYEQYF. The CDR3 DNA is TGTGCCAGCAGTTCCGAGGTTAGAGGGAGTATCTACGAGCAGTACTTC.

This clonotype was counted only a few times. The chain employs TRBV10-3 and TRBJ2-1; D possibly corresponds to TRBD2 (8 bases). Germline V gene lookup returns CDR1 ENHRY and CDR2 SYGVKD. The CDR3 loop spans 16 amino acids. V lost 7 bases and J lost 5, with 21 bases in between. CDR3 residues: CAIKQGTRRLDNEQFF. The DNA for the CDR3 is TGTGCCATCAAACAGGGGACTAGAAGGCTAGACAATGAGCAGTTCTTC.

Ten or more counts support this clonotype. The V and J genes are TRBV5-1 and TRBJ1-4, with D uncertain. The CDR3 loop spans 14 amino acids. CDR1 SGHRS and CDR2 YFSETQ come from the germline V gene. The V end lost 2 bases, the J end lost 1 base, and 6 bases lay between the germline ends. CDR3 in amino acids: CASSLRETNEKLFF. The CDR3, as DNA: TGCGCCAGCAGCTTACGAGAAACTAATGAAAAACTGTTTTTT.

In its sample, this clonotype was seen a few times. The rearrangement joins TRBV7-2 to TRBJ2-1, with 9 bases aligning to TRBD2. Germline V CDR1 and CDR2: SGHTA, FQGNSA. V shed 2 bases, J shed 9 bases, and the junction held 11 bases outside the gene matches. The CDR3 has 16 amino acids. The CDR3 is CASSLWGGRAITEQFF. The CDR3 DNA reads as TGTGCCAGCAGCTTATGGGGCGGGAGGGCCATCACTGAGCAGTTCTTC. The full variable domain, its missing parts supplied by reference TRBV7-2 and TRBJ2-1, is GAGVSQSPSNKVTEKGKDVELRCDPISGHTALYWYRQSLGQGLEFLIYFQGNSAPDKSGLPSDRFSAERTGGSVSTLTIQRTQQEDSAVYLCASSLWGGRAITEQFFGPGTRLTVL.

This clonotype has just a few counts. The chain recombines TRBV21-1 with TRBJ2-5; the D call in the table, TRBD2, was not verified against the DNA. TRBV21-1 corresponds to a pseudogene. CDR3 length: 19 residues. The chain's CDR3 is CASSKSYGSEGGKQETQYF. In nucleotides, the CDR3 is TGTGCCAGCAGCAAATCCTATGGGTCGGAGGGCGGAAAGCAAGAGACCCAGTACTTC.

This clonotype was seen more than once but under ten times. The V and J genes are TRBV27 and TRBJ2-7, with 9 bases fitting TRBD2. Losses at the gene ends were 9 bases for V and 2 bases for J; bases not matched to a gene: 5. Germline V CDR1 and CDR2: MNHEY, SMNVEV (reference sequence). The CDR3 has 13 amino acids. CDR3 amino acids: CASRASGTYEQYF. CDR3 DNA sequence: TGTGCCAGTCGAGCTAGCGGGACCTACGAGCAGTACTTC.

In this sample, this clonotype turned up a few times. The genes are TRBV5-1 and TRBJ1-2; unclear D gene. The CDR3 consists of 12 residues. Germline V gene lookup returns CDR1 SGHRS and CDR2 YFSETQ. V lost 0 bases to trimming and J lost 10 bases, with 10 bases between them. CDR3 coding DNA: TGCGCCAGCAGCTTGGAAAGTAATGTCTACACCTTC. It codes for CASSLESNVYTF.

V and J are TRBV7-9 and TRBJ1-4; 9 positions match TRBD1. This CDR3 is 16 amino acids long. Germline V gives CDR1 SEHNR, CDR2 FQNEAQ (reference sequence). The trim removed 4 bases at V and 3 bases at J, leaving 6 bases unmatched. In DNA form, the CDR3 reads TGTGCCAGCAGCTCACAGGGGGCGATGGCTAATGAAAAACTGTTTTTT. It encodes CASSSQGAMANEKLFF.

CDR3 nucleotides: TGTGCCAGCAGTCGACAGGGGGCAAACATTCAGTACTTC. Residues: CASSRQGANIQYF. This rearrangement joins TRBV28 to TRBJ2-4, with 10 bases that match TRBD1. CDR3 length equals 13 residues. Unmatched junction bases numbered 1, after V lost 5 bases and J lost 6 bases. Germline lookup yields CDR1 MDHEN and CDR2 SYDVKM. Combining the CDR3 with reference TRBV28 and TRBJ2-4 gives the whole variable domain DVKVTQSSRYLVKRTGEKVFLECVQDMDHENMFWYRQDPGLGLRLIYFSYDVKMKEKGDIPEGYSVSREKKERFSLILESASTNQTSMYLCASSRQGANIQYFGAGTRLSVL.

This clonotype was recorded a few times. J is TRBJ2-7 and V is TRBV18; D not resolved. Trimming pared 3 bases from V and 0 bases from J, leaving 6 bases between. The CDR3 extends over 13 amino acids. Germline V gene data show CDR1 as KGHSH and CDR2 as LQKENI. As DNA, the CDR3 is TGTGCCAGCTCACCTTTGAACTCCTACGAGCAGTACTTC. Translation: CASSPLNSYEQYF. The full variable domain, completed using reference TRBV18 and TRBJ2-7, is NAGVMQNPRHLVRRRGQEARLRCSPMKGHSHVYWYRQLPEEGLKFMVYLQKENIIDESGMPKERFSAEFPKEGPSILRIQQVVRGDSAAYFCASSPLNSYEQYFGPGTRLTVT.

The rearrangement links TRBV7-9 to TRBJ2-7; 7 positions agree with TRBD1. Germline-derived CDR1 and CDR2 are SEHNR and FQNEAQ (reference sequence). This CDR3 region has 14 residues. After removal of 4 bases from V and 3 bases from J, the junction contained 6 bases not matched to a gene. The CDR3 nucleotides are TGTGCCAGCAGCTCGACAGGGATAGGCTACGAGCAGTACTTC. Its translation is CASSSTGIGYEQYF.

This clonotype was recorded many times. The rearrangement links TRBV7-2 to TRBJ2-1, with 7 bases that match TRBD2. This CDR3 is 14 amino acids long. Germline CDR1 reads SGHTA; CDR2 reads FQGNSA. The trim removed 1 base at V and 5 bases at J, leaving 2 bases unmatched. The CDR3 DNA reads TGTGCCAGCAGCTTAGGGGACTATAACAATGAGCAGTTCTTC. Translating it yields CASSLGDYNNEQFF.

This clonotype appeared a few times. The chain uses TRBV23-1 and TRBJ2-7; perhaps TRBD1 as D (5 bases). TRBV23-1 is flagged as an ORF with uncertain function. V was clipped by 0 bases and J by 3 bases, with 18 bases between them. The CDR3 length is 17 residues. The chain's CDR3 is CASSQSRSTDKDYEQYF. The CDR3 DNA is TGCGCCAGCAGTCAATCGCGTTCGACAGATAAAGACTACGAGCAGTACTTC.

This clonotype was detected a few times. The chain has TRBV28 and TRBJ1-4; D is perhaps TRBD1 (6 bases). The CDR3 sequence is 14 residues long. Looked up from germline, CDR1 is MDHEN and CDR2 is SYDVKM. The V end was cut by 6 bases, the J end by 5 bases, with 13 bases between. The CDR3, as DNA: TGTGCCAGCAGGATAGACAGGAGGAATGAAAAACTGTTTTTT. Its translation is CASRIDRRNEKLFF.

This clonotype came up a few times. V gene TRBV5-1 combines with J gene TRBJ2-7; D is unresolved. This CDR3 has 12 residues. V was clipped by 2 bases and J by 5 bases, with 8 bases between them. Germline V gives CDR1 SGHRS, CDR2 YFSETQ. The DNA of the CDR3 is TGCGCCAGCAGCTTAAAGTTCGACGAGCAGTACTTC. Protein: CASSLKFDEQYF.

The chain has TRBV7-3 and TRBJ2-1; D may be TRBD2 (6 bases). V was pared by 5 bases and J by 7 bases, with 21 bases between. From germline, CDR1 is SGHTA and CDR2 FQGTGA. This CDR3 is built from 16 residues. Here the CDR3 DNA reads TGTGCCAGCAGCCCGCTGTCGGGCGGGATAGGTAATGAGCAGTTCTTC. Translating it yields CASSPLSGGIGNEQFF.

This clonotype appeared many times. One end of the junction fails to match germline, which may point to a read error. This chain links TRBV7-9 with TRBJ2-2; unclear D gene. The germline CDR1 and CDR2 sequences are SEHNR and FQNEAQ (reference sequence). This CDR3 contains 13 residues. The CDR3 DNA reads TGCGCCAGCAGCTTGCTGAACACCGGGGAGCTGTTTTTT. Translated, it gives CASSLLNTGELFF.

This clonotype was observed a handful of times. This chain connects TRBV5-1 to TRBJ2-7; 8 positions match TRBD1. The V and J ends lost 5 bases and 2 bases, in that order; junction bases with no gene match: 9. This CDR3 has 15 amino acids. Looked up from germline, CDR1 is SGHRS and CDR2 is YFSETQ. The CDR3, as DNA: TGCGCCAGCAGTCGGCTGACAGGGGCCGCCTACGAGCAGTACTTC. The encoded protein is CASSRLTGAAYEQYF. Drawing the rest from reference TRBV5-1 and TRBJ2-7, the complete variable domain is KAGVTQTPRYLIKTRGQQVTLSCSPISGHRSVSWYQQTPGQGLQFLFEYFSETQRNKGNFPGRFSGRQFSNSRSEMNVSTLELGDSALYLCASSRLTGAAYEQYFGPGTRLTVT.